Shown below are 9 T cell receptor beta chains from a single sample sequenced in a study of cytomegalovirus exposure and HLA in healthy donors. PCR primers comprised 60 Vbeta and 13 Jbeta primers. Repertoires were generated with immunoSEQ multiplex PCR, while TCRdb's copy carries only in-frame clones and drops some. The sample holds about 150,000 clones, around 80% seen once. Sequencing was done on a sample of PBMCs. These receptors were obtained from a middle-aged man in good health and CMV-seropositive.

The genes are TRBV7-9 and TRBJ2-7, with 8 bases lining up with TRBD1. J gave up 5 bases and V 0 bases, and 6 bases lay outside the gene matches. The germline gives CDR1 SEHNR, CDR2 FQNEAQ (reference sequence). The CDR3 covers 15 residues. CDR3 nucleotide sequence: TGTGCCAGCAGCTTAGCGCTCAGGGGGCATGACGAGCAGTACTTC. Its protein is CASSLALRGHDEQYF.

This chain uses TRBV5-1 with TRBJ2-5, with a weak D call TRBD1 (6 bases). In germline, CDR1 is SGHRS, CDR2 YFSETQ. Trimming pared 4 bases from V and 3 bases from J, leaving 25 bases between. The CDR3 contains 18 residues. In DNA form, the CDR3 reads TGCGCCAGCAGCCCATCCCCTGCCACAGGGCAAGTCGAAGAGACCCAGTACTTC. Its translation is CASSPSPATGQVEETQYF.

This sequence joins TRBV27 and TRBJ1-5, with 9 bases fitting TRBD1. In germline, CDR1 is MNHEY, CDR2 SMNVEV (reference sequence). This CDR3 comprises 15 residues. V was pared by 7 bases and J by 4 bases, with 8 bases of the junction left unmatched. The CDR3 here is CASKTWTGDNQPQHF. In DNA, the CDR3 is TGTGCCAGCAAGACCTGGACAGGGGATAATCAGCCCCAGCATTTT.

The rearrangement links TRBV7-2 to TRBJ2-1, with D possibly being TRBD2 (6 bases). CDR3 length: 14 residues. V was clipped by 3 bases and J by 8 bases, with 14 bases between them. Germline CDR1 reads SGHTA; CDR2 reads FQGNSA. CDR3 nucleotides: TGTGCCAGCAGCTTGGACTATTCTAGGGATGAGCAGTTCTTC. Its translation: CASSLDYSRDEQFF.

This clone has just one count. In DNA, the CDR3 is TGTGCCAGCAGCGAACTAGCGGGAGAAGACGAGCAGTACTTC. Translating it yields CASSELAGEDEQYF. This chain uses TRBV9 with TRBJ2-7; 11 nucleotides align to TRBD2. The trim removed 3 bases at V and 5 bases at J, leaving 4 bases unmatched. Germline V CDR1 and CDR2: SGDLS, YYNGEE. CDR3 length: 14 amino acids.

The chain uses TRBV29-1 and TRBJ1-5; 10 nucleotides line up with TRBD1. V was pared by 4 bases and J by 3 bases, with 3 bases of the junction left unmatched. The CDR3 runs 14 residues. In germline, CDR1 is SQVTM, CDR2 ANQGSEA. CDR3: CSVGTGGFNQPQHF. CDR3 nucleotides: TGCAGCGTTGGGACAGGGGGTTTCAATCAGCCCCAGCATTTT.

Of note for this clone: Distinct nucleotide sequences in the sample also encode this CDR3. V gene TRBV12-5 combines with J gene TRBJ2-7; TRBD2 is a possible D gene (5 bases). Between the trimmed V and J ends, which lost 6 bases and 1 base, there was a span of 16 bases. The CDR3 covers 15 residues. The germline V gene has CDR1 LGHNT and CDR2 FRNRAP. The CDR3 here is CASGGRTGSSYEQYF. Written as DNA, the CDR3 is TGTGCTAGTGGCGGCAGGACGGGAAGTTCCTACGAGCAGTACTTC. Combining the CDR3 with reference TRBV12-5 and TRBJ2-7 gives the whole variable domain DARVTQTPRHKVTEMGQEVTMRCQPILGHNTVFWYRQTMMQGLELLAYFRNRAPLDDSGMPKDRFSAEMPDATLATLKIQPSEPRDSAVYFCASGGRTGSSYEQYFGPGTRLTVT.

This clone has a handful of counts. J is TRBJ2-4 and V is TRBV9, with 8 bases that match TRBD2. The V segment lost 4 bases and the J segment 0 bases; nucleotides outside the gene matches: 15. Germline-derived CDR1 and CDR2 are SGDLS and YYNGEE. The CDR3 runs to 19 residues. CDR3 in DNA: TGTGCCAGCAGCTTAGGGGGACTAGAGTTGGGCCTAGCCAAAAACATTCAGTACTTC. It codes for CASSLGGLELGLAKNIQYF.

J is TRBJ1-2 and V is TRBV10-3; TRBD1 matches at 9 bases. After removal of 8 bases from V and 2 bases from J, the junction contained 6 bases not matched to a gene. The CDR3 sequence is 14 residues long. The germline CDR1 and CDR2 sequences are ENHRY and SYGVKD. CDR3 nucleotides: TGTGCCATCGCGCGAGACAGGGGGAACTATGGCTACACCTTC. Residues: CAIARDRGNYGYTF.